This is a list of T cell receptor beta chains from one sample in a study of shared clonotypes between healthy human individuals. Sequencing was performed with immunoSEQ multiplex PCR; in TCRdb, only in-frame clones are kept and a portion is missing. The sample includes roughly 2,300,000 clones, approximately 90% of them seen just once. Sequenced: naive CD4+ T cells from PBMCs. All receptors come from a man aged 18 to 30 in good health. Some clones in this sample may be carry-over from other donors' samples. CDR3s include the opening cysteine and the closing phenylalanine or tryptophan. The D gene is left open where the match is weak. Clone size is given for some rows only: seen once, a few or many times, or a class if the clone is expanded.

v_gene	abundance	j_gene	d_gene	CDR3aa	CDR3nt
TRBV30	.	TRBJ2-5	.	CAWSAPETQYF	TGTGCCTGGAGTGCCCCAGAGACCCAGTACTTC
TRBV11-3	.	TRBJ1-3	.	CASSLVRVLWGETLGDTIYF	TGTGCCAGCAGCTTAGTTCGTGTATTATGGGGCGAGACCCTGGGGGACACCATATATTTT
TRBV5-4	.	TRBJ2-1	TRBD2	CASSLELLAGGFYNEQFF	TGTGCCAGCAGCTTGGAACTACTAGCGGGAGGATTCTACAATGAGCAGTTCTTC
TRBV5-6	.	TRBJ2-1	.	CASTRGRDSYNEQFF	TGTGCCAGCACGAGAGGCAGGGACTCCTACAATGAGCAGTTCTTC
TRBV7-3	.	TRBJ2-5	TRBD1	CASSDRVGETQYF	TGTGCCAGCAGCGACAGGGTGGGGGAGACCCAGTACTTC
TRBV5-1	.	TRBJ2-5	.	CASSPGLTSPETQYF	TGCGCCAGCAGCCCGGGACTCACGAGCCCAGAGACCCAGTACTTC
TRBV15	.	TRBJ2-2	TRBD2	CATSRPSGRAGELFF	TGTGCCACCAGCAGACCCAGCGGGAGAGCCGGGGAGCTGTTTTTT
TRBV7-3	.	TRBJ2-3	TRBD2	CASSLNPSGGVADTQYF	TGTGCCAGCAGCTTAAATCCTAGCGGGGGTGTCGCAGATACGCAGTATTTT
TRBV5-1	.	TRBJ1-1	.	CASSGGTEMLEAFF	TGCGCCAGCAGCGGCGGGACGGAAATGCTAGAAGCTTTCTTT
TRBV28	.	TRBJ2-3	.	CASSFFDTQYF	TGTGCCAGCAGTTTCTTCGATACGCAGTATTTT
TRBV9	once	TRBJ2-1	.	CASSVDSAISYNEQFF	TGTGCCAGCAGCGTAGATTCAGCGATCTCCTACAATGAGCAGTTCTTC
TRBV7-2	.	TRBJ1-1	.	CASSSYGQGEAFF	TGTGCCAGCAGCTCCTATGGTCAAGGGGAAGCTTTCTTT
TRBV11-2	.	TRBJ2-7	TRBD2	CASSLDLGGGSSYEQYF	TGTGCCAGCAGCTTAGATCTGGGTGGCGGGAGCTCCTACGAGCAGTACTTC
TRBV25-1	.	TRBJ2-7	.	CASSVSGWAYEQYF	TGTGCCAGCAGTGTGTCAGGGTGGGCCTACGAGCAGTACTTC
TRBV27	.	TRBJ2-1	.	CASSLSTGRNWDEQFF	TGTGCCAGCAGTTTATCGACGGGAAGAAACTGGGATGAGCAGTTCTTC
TRBV5-4	.	TRBJ2-2	.	CASSLGQSTGELFF	TGTGCCAGCAGCCTAGGACAGAGCACCGGGGAGCTGTTTTTT
TRBV28	.	TRBJ2-7	TRBD2	CASSPAVSRGATYEQYF	TGTGCCAGCAGTCCCGCCGTTTCGCGGGGGGCCACCTACGAGCAGTACTTC
TRBV5-1	.	TRBJ2-2	TRBD2	CASSPGTSGTSGWLFF	TGCGCCAGCAGCCCCGGGACTAGCGGCACGTCGGGGTGGCTGTTTTTT
TRBV27	.	TRBJ2-7	.	CASKNTGLSSYEQYF	TGTGCCAGCAAGAACACGGGACTTAGTTCCTACGAGCAGTACTTC
TRBV4-2	.	TRBJ1-3	TRBD1	CASSQAGTGAPGNTIYF	TGTGCCAGCAGCCAAGCCGGGACAGGGGCCCCTGGAAACACCATATATTTT
TRBV2	.	TRBJ2-7	TRBD1	CASARRQGARGEQYF	TGTGCCAGCGCCCGACGACAGGGGGCAAGGGGAGAGCAGTACTTC
TRBV18	.	TRBJ1-1	.	CASSPARDTEAFF	TGTGCCAGCTCACCAGCTAGGGACACTGAAGCTTTCTTT
TRBV7-9	.	TRBJ2-7	TRBD2	CASSLVGDYRIGEQYF	TGTGCCAGCAGCTTAGTCGGGGACTATCGGATCGGCGAGCAGTACTTC
TRBV5-1	.	TRBJ2-1	.	CASSRAIANEQFF	TGCGCCAGCAGCCGAGCCATAGCCAATGAGCAGTTCTTC
TRBV6-1	.	TRBJ1-3	.	CASSEVGVVRNTIYF	TGTGCCAGCAGTGAGGTTGGCGTAGTGAGAAACACCATATATTTT
TRBV19	.	TRBJ1-4	.	CASSITDGEKLFF	TGTGCCAGTAGTATAACGGACGGTGAAAAACTGTTTTTT
TRBV29-1	few	TRBJ1-1	TRBD1	CSVVDRETEAFF	TGCAGCGTTGTCGACAGGGAAACTGAAGCTTTCTTT
TRBV9	.	TRBJ2-5	TRBD2	CASSVSGGLAGRETQYF	TGTGCCAGCAGCGTATCAGGGGGACTAGCGGGACGGGAGACCCAGTACTTC
TRBV29-1	.	TRBJ1-5	.	CSVGQINQPQHF	TGCAGCGTTGGTCAAATCAATCAGCCCCAGCATTTT
TRBV28	.	TRBJ1-1	.	CASSLKNPGSTEAFF	TGTGCCAGCAGTTTAAAGAACCCGGGGAGCACTGAAGCTTTCTTT
TRBV4-3	.	TRBJ2-3	TRBD2	CASSHLTEAGEKFRLDTQYF	TGCGCCAGCAGCCATCTTACCGAAGCGGGAGAGAAATTTCGTCTGGATACGCAGTATTTT
TRBV28	.	TRBJ1-2	.	CASSLSGYPGRTNYGYTF	TGTGCCAGCAGTTTATCCGGCTACCCAGGGAGAACGAACTATGGCTACACCTTC
TRBV7-3	.	TRBJ1-5	.	CASSSPGGSSNQPQHF	TGTGCCAGCAGCTCACCGGGAGGGTCAAGCAATCAGCCCCAGCATTTT
TRBV4-1	.	TRBJ2-5	TRBD2	CASSPSGRARRETQYF	TGCGCCAGCAGCCCGAGCGGGAGGGCCCGACGGGAGACCCAGTACTTC
TRBV2	.	TRBJ1-2	TRBD1	CASSDLTGGVAGYTF	TGTGCCAGCAGTGACCTAACAGGGGGCGTAGCTGGCTACACCTTC
TRBV7-9	.	TRBJ2-6	.	CASSLPGSGANVLTF	TGTGCCAGCAGCTTACCAGGGTCTGGGGCCAACGTCCTGACTTTC
TRBV30	.	TRBJ2-7	.	CAFSDVGALAEQYF	TGTGCCTTTTCAGACGTGGGGGCCCTGGCGGAGCAGTACTTC